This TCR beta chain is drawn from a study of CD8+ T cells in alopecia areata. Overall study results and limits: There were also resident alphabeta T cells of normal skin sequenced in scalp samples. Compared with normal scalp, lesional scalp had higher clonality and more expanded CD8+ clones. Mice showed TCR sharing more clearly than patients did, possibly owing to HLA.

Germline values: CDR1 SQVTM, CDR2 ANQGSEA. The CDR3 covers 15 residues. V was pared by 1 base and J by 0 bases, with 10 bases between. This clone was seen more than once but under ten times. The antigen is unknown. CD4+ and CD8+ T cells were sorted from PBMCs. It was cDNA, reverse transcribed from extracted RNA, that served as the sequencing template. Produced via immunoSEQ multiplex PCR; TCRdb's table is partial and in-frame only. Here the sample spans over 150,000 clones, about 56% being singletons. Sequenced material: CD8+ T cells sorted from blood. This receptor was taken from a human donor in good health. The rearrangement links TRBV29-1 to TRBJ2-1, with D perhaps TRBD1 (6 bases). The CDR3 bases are TGCAGCGTTGAAGGGGGGCAGAGCTCCTACAATGAGCAGTTCTTC. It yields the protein CSVEGGQSSYNEQFF.